The entry below describes one T cell receptor (beta chain). This may come from a read error, since a much larger clone is one base off. Since no conserved phenylalanine or tryptophan closes the CDR3, a read error is the likely cause. This record comes from a study of regulatory T cells in long-lasting Graves disease. The CDR3 has 15 residues. Looked up from germline, CDR1 is MDHEN and CDR2 is SYDVKM. V shed 7 bases and J 0 bases; nucleotides not matched to a gene: 9. The time point is: persistent/refractory GD, antithyroid drugs over 5 years with positive TRAb. Scientists built the TCR library using RNA that was extracted from PBMCs. Arm-PCR of CDR3 regions and iRepertoire HTBI primers were the basis on which TCR beta libraries were built. TCRdb re-derived calls from the multiplex PCR reads in MiXCR, one entry per CDR3 protein. Counted here are approximately 290,000 distinct CDR3 sequences, 22% occurring once; the ten biggest clones make up approximately 60%.

Sequenced here: peripheral blood mononuclear cells (PBMCs), sampled when the disease was refractory, from a patient treated with antithyroid drugs. The TCR originated in a female donor with Graves disease. The chain links TRBV28 to TRBJ2-7; the match to TRBD2 covers 7 bases. CDR3 bases: TGTGCCAGCAACCCCTGGGGGGGAAGCTCCTACGAGCAGTACTTA. It is translated as CASNPWGGSSYEQYL.